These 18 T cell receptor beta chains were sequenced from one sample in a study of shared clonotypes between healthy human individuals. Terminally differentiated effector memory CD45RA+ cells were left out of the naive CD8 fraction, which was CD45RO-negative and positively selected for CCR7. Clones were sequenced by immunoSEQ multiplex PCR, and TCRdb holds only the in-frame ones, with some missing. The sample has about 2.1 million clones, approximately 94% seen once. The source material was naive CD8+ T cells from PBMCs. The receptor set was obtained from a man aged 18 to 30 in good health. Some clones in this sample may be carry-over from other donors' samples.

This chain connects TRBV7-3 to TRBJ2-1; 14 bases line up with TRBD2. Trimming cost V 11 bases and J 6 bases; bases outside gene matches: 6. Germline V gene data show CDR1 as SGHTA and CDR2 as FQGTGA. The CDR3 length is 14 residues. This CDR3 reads CASSGTSGSNEQFF. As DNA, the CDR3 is TGTGCCTCGTCCGGGACTAGCGGGAGCAATGAGCAGTTCTTC.

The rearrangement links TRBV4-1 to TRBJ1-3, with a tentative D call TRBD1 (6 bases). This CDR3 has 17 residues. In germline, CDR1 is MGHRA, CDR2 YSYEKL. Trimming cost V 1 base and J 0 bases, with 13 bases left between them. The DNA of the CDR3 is TGCGCCAGCAGCCAAGCGGGGGGGCACCCCTCTGGAAACACCATATATTTT. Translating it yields CASSQAGGHPSGNTIYF.

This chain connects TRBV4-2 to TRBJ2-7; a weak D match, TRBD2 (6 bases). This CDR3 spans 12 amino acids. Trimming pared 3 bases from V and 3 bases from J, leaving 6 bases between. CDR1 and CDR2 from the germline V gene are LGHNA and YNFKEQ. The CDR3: CASSQRDYEQYF. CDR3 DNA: TGTGCCAGCAGCCAGCGGGACTACGAGCAGTACTTC.

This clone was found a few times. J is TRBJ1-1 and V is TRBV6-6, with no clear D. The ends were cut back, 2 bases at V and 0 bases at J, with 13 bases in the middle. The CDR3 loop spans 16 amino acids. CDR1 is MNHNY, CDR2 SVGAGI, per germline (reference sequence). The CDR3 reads CASSYTPEAVNTEAFF. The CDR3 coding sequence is TGTGCCAGCAGTTACACGCCCGAGGCAGTGAACACTGAAGCTTTCTTT.

The CDR3 protein is CASTQPPTGQETQYF. The CDR3 coding sequence is TGTGCCAGCACCCAACCCCCGACAGGGCAAGAGACCCAGTACTTC. The chain combines TRBV28 with TRBJ2-5; TRBD1 matches 7 bases. The trim removed 7 bases at V and 2 bases at J, leaving 10 bases unmatched. Germline CDR1 and CDR2: MDHEN and SYDVKM. This CDR3 has 15 residues.

CDR3 sequence (DNA): TGTGCCAGCAGCCAACAGGGGCGAGCCAAAAACATTCAGTACTTC. Amino acids: CASSQQGRAKNIQYF. The genes are TRBV5-5 and TRBJ2-4; 7 nucleotides match TRBD1. This CDR3 has 15 amino acids. Germline loops: CDR1 SGHKS, CDR2 YYEKEE (reference sequence). V shed 4 bases and J 0 bases; nucleotides not matched to a gene: 4.

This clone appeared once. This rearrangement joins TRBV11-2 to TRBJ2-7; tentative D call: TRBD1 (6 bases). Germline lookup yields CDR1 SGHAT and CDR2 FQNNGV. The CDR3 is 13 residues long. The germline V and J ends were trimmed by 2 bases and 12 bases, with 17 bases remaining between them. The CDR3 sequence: CASSLSGTPAPYF. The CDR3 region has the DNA TGTGCCAGCAGCTTATCCGGGACACCCGCCCCGTACTTC.

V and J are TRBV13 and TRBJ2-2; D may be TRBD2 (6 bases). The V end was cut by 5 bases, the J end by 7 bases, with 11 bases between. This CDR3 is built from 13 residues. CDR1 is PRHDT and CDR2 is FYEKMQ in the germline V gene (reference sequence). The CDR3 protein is CASSRGGDGELFF. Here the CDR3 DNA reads TGTGCCAGCAGCCGCGGAGGGGACGGGGAGCTGTTTTTT.

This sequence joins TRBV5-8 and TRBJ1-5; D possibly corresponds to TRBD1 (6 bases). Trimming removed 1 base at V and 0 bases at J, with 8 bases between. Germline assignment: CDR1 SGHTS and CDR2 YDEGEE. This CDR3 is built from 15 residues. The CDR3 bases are TGTGCCAGCAGCTTGCTCAGGGGTAGCAATCAGCCCCAGCATTTT. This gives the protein CASSLLRGSNQPQHF.

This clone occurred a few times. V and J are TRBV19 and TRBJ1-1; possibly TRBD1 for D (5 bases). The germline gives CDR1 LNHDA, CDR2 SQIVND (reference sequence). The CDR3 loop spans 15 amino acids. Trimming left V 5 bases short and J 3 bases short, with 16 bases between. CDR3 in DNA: TGTGCCAGTAGTCGCCCTCGGGGAGGGGACACTGAAGCTTTCTTT. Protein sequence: CASSRPRGGDTEAFF.

The CDR3 region is CASSLLTPARSPLHF. CDR3 in DNA: TGCGCCAGCAGCTTGTTGACACCCGCGCGTTCACCCCTCCACTTT. The chain is built from TRBV5-1 and TRBJ1-6; the D is unclear. The germline gives CDR1 SGHRS, CDR2 YFSETQ. V lost 1 base to trimming and J lost 9 bases, with 14 bases between them. There are 15 residues in the CDR3.

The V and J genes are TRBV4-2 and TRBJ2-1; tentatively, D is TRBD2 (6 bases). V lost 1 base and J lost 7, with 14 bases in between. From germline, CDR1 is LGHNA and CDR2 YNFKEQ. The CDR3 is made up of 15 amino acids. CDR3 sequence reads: CASSQVGLGGNEQFF. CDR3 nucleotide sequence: TGTGCCAGCAGCCAAGTGGGCCTCGGGGGTAATGAGCAGTTCTTC.

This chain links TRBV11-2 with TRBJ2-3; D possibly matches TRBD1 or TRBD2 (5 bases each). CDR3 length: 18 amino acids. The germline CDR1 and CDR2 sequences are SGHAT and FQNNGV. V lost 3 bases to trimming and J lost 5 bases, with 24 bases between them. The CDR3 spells CASSFFSLEPREKDTQYF. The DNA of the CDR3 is TGTGCCAGCAGCTTTTTTTCCCTGGAGCCCAGGGAGAAAGATACGCAGTATTTT.

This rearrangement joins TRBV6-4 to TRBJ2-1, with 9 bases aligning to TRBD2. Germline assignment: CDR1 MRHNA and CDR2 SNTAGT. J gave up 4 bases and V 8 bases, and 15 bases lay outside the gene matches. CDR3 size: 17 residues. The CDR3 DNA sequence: TGTGCCAGCTCTCTCGCTAGCGGGATTAGTGGGTACAATGAGCAGTTCTTC. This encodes CASSLASGISGYNEQFF.

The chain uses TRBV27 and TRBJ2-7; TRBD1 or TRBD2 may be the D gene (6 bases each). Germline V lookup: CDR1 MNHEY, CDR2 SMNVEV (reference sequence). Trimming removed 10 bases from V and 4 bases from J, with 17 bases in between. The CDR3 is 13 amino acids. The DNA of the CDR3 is TGTGCCACCGCCTGGGGGGCCGGGTACGAGCAGTACTTC. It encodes CATAWGAGYEQYF.

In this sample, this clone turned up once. Written as DNA, the CDR3 is TGTGCCAGCACCCAAATCAGGACAGCTCAATATGGCTACACCTTC. It translates to CASTQIRTAQYGYTF. This chain joins TRBV13 and TRBJ1-2, with a tentative D call TRBD1 (6 bases). The V gene's germline CDR1 is PRHDT and CDR2 FYEKMQ (reference sequence). The V gene lost 7 bases and the J gene lost 5 bases, with 20 bases spanning the gap. This CDR3 is built from 15 residues.

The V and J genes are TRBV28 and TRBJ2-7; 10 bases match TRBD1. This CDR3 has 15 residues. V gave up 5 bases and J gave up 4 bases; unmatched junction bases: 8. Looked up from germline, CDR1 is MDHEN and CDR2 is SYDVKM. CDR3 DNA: TGTGCCAGCAGTCTTCCCCGGGACAGGGGATACGAGCAGTACTTC. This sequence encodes CASSLPRDRGYEQYF.

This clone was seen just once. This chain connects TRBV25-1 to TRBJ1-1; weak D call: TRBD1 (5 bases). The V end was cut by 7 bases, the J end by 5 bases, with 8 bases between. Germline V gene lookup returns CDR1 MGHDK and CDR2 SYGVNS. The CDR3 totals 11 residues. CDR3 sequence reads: CASNRGTEAFF. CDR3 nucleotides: TGTGCCAGCAATAGGGGTACTGAAGCTTTCTTT.